These 18 T cell receptor beta chains were sequenced from one sample in a study of T-cell reconstitution after alpha-beta-depleted transplantation in children. The authors prepared the TCRbeta library with unique molecular identifiers. TCRdb recomputed calls from the PCR reads with MiXCR, one row per CDR3 protein. The sample yields approximately 420,000 distinct CDR3 sequences, approximately 11% seen once. The sample consisted of PBMCs from the stem cell graft donor, taken from the stem cell graft. Receptors originate from a human donor who donated a stem cell graft to a child with acute myeloid leukemia.

This clonotype was seen a handful of times. The chain employs TRBV29-1 and TRBJ2-1; TRBD1 matches at 7 bases. After removal of 7 bases from V and 0 bases from J, the junction contained 3 bases not matched to a gene. Germline V gene sequence: CDR1 SQVTM, CDR2 ANQGSEA. CDR3 length: 13 amino acids. The chain's CDR3 is CSGRDSSYNEQFF. The CDR3 DNA is TGCAGCGGCCGGGACAGCTCCTACAATGAGCAGTTCTTC.

V gene TRBV7-3 combines with J gene TRBJ2-3; TRBD1 aligns across 7 bases. Germline-derived CDR1 and CDR2 are SGHTA and FQGTGA. V lost 4 bases and J lost 6; bases outside the gene matches: 10. The CDR3 runs to 15 residues. This chain's CDR3 is CASSSTGAHSDTQYF. CDR3 nucleotides: TGTGCCAGCAGCTCAACAGGGGCCCACTCGGATACGCAGTATTTT.

The sample holds a few counts of this clonotype. This chain links TRBV20-1 with TRBJ1-1; TRBD1 might be the D (5 bases). Between the trimmed V and J ends, which lost 6 bases and 0 bases, there was a span of 14 bases. The CDR3 extends over 14 amino acids. CDR1 is DFQATT and CDR2 is SNEGSKA in the germline V gene (reference sequence). This CDR3 reads CSASRGQVNTEAFF. CDR3 DNA: TGCAGTGCGAGTAGGGGCCAGGTGAACACTGAAGCTTTCTTT.

This clonotype has a handful of counts. The chain couples TRBV7-8 to TRBJ2-1, with 7 bases aligning to TRBD1. This CDR3 spans 15 amino acids. Germline CDR1 reads SGHVS; CDR2 reads FQNEAQ. V shed 5 bases, J shed 7 bases, and the junction held 11 bases outside the gene matches. The CDR3 sequence is CASSIEGASLNEQFF. CDR3 sequence (DNA): TGTGCCAGCAGCATAGAGGGGGCCAGCTTAAATGAGCAGTTCTTC.

This sequence joins TRBV5-1 and TRBJ1-3; D is uncertain. V dropped 0 bases and J dropped 0 bases, with 13 bases sitting between them. Per the germline V gene, CDR1 is SGHRS and CDR2 is YFSETQ. The CDR3 contains 17 residues. CDR3 amino acids: CASSLASSTYSGNTIYF. The CDR3 DNA follows: TGCGCCAGCAGCTTGGCCTCGAGCACCTACTCTGGAAACACCATATATTTT.

The chain couples TRBV5-1 to TRBJ1-1, with 7 bases aligning to TRBD1. Germline V gene sequence: CDR1 SGHRS, CDR2 YFSETQ. This CDR3 has 17 residues. V lost 0 bases, J lost 5 bases, and 13 bases stayed unmatched. The CDR3 nucleotides are TGCGCCAGCAGCTTGGAACGGCCAGGGGGGCTTAGGACTGAAGCTTTCTTT. Translated: CASSLERPGGLRTEAFF.

This clonotype was picked up a small number of times. J is TRBJ2-2 and V is TRBV7-2; D not resolved. CDR1 SGHTA and CDR2 FQGNSA come from the germline V gene. This CDR3 has 15 residues. V lost 1 base and J lost 3, with 9 bases in between. The DNA for the CDR3 is TGTGCCAGCAGCTTAGGCAGGCTTTACACCGGGGAGCTGTTTTTT. Translation gives CASSLGRLYTGELFF.

The sample holds a few counts of this clonotype. The chain couples TRBV10-3 to TRBJ2-6; 12 nucleotides agree with TRBD2. Per germline, CDR1 ENHRY and CDR2 SYGVKD. The V gene end was trimmed by 0 bases and the J gene end by 0 bases; junction bases not matched to a gene: 6. The CDR3 covers 20 residues. Here the CDR3 reads CAISESILAGGSSGANVLTF. The CDR3 coding sequence is TGTGCCATCAGTGAGTCGATACTAGCGGGAGGTAGCTCTGGGGCCAACGTCCTGACTTTC.

The chain carries TRBV5-6 and TRBJ1-6; 7 positions match TRBD1. The germline V gene encodes CDR1 SGHDT and CDR2 YYEEEE. V was clipped by 4 bases and J by 8 bases; unmatched bases: 6. The CDR3 has 14 residues. The CDR3 DNA follows: TGTGCCAGCAGCGGAGACAGGGAGTATTCACCCCTCCACTTT. Protein: CASSGDREYSPLHF.

There are a few counts of this clonotype. This chain uses TRBV24-1 with TRBJ2-1; no clear D. Trimming took 4 bases from V and 5 from J, leaving 11 bases between them. Germline-derived CDR1 and CDR2 are KGHDR and SFDVKD. The CDR3 contains 14 residues. DNA for the CDR3: TGTGCCACCAGTGAGCTCGGGCCCAACAATGAGCAGTTCTTC. The encoded protein is CATSELGPNNEQFF.

There are a few counts of this clonotype. The rearrangement joins TRBV20-1 to TRBJ2-1, with a tentative D call TRBD2 (6 bases). Trimming cost V 5 bases and J 5 bases, with 19 bases left between them. There are 15 residues in the CDR3. The germline V gene encodes CDR1 DFQATT and CDR2 SNEGSKA (reference sequence). Here the CDR3 reads CSAGGVGGPDNEQFF. CDR3 sequence (DNA): TGCAGTGCTGGAGGTGTCGGGGGACCCGACAATGAGCAGTTCTTC.

The sample holds a few counts of this clonotype. V usage is TRBV7-9 and J usage is TRBJ2-1, with 8 bases aligning to TRBD2. V gave up 3 bases and J gave up 6 bases; unmatched junction bases: 7. The CDR3 consists of 15 residues. Germline V CDR1 and CDR2: SEHNR, FQNEAQ (reference sequence). DNA for the CDR3: TGTGCCAGCAGCTTTACGGGGGGGCCAGGCAATGAGCAGTTCTTC. Its translation: CASSFTGGPGNEQFF.

The chain has TRBV12-3 or TRBV12-4 and TRBJ2-7; TRBD2 matches at 13 bases. The CDR3 spans 16 residues. V lost 5 bases to trimming and J lost 5 bases; unmatched junction nucleotides: 9. CDR3 DNA sequence: TGTGCCAGCAGTGAGCCGGGACTAGCGGGATGGAACGAGCAGTACTTC. As protein: CASSEPGLAGWNEQYF.

This clonotype was observed a handful of times. The rearrangement joins TRBV27 to TRBJ2-5, with 8 bases that match TRBD1. The CDR3 has 14 amino acids. Germline assignment: CDR1 MNHEY and CDR2 SMNVEV (reference sequence). The V gene end was trimmed by 5 bases and the J gene end by 3 bases; junction bases not matched to a gene: 5. The CDR3 is CASSQRDRKETQYF. CDR3 DNA sequence: TGTGCCAGCAGTCAACGGGACAGGAAAGAGACCCAGTACTTC.

At least ten counts were recorded for this clonotype. V usage is TRBV7-2 and J usage is TRBJ2-3; tentatively, D is TRBD1 (6 bases). The V end lost 6 bases, the J end lost 6 bases, and 13 bases lay between the germline ends. This CDR3 comprises 13 residues. Germline V gene sequence: CDR1 SGHTA, CDR2 FQGNSA. The CDR3 DNA reads TGTGCCAGCAGTCCAGACAGGCCGGATACGCAGTATTTT. Translated, it gives CASSPDRPDTQYF.

This clonotype occurred a few times. This rearrangement joins TRBV7-8 to TRBJ2-2, with a weak D call TRBD2 (5 bases). The CDR3 totals 14 residues. CDR1 is SGHVS and CDR2 is FQNEAQ in the germline V gene. V was cut by 0 bases and J by 7 bases, with 9 bases left in between. Here the CDR3 reads CASSLARAGGELFF. CDR3 bases: TGTGCCAGCAGCTTAGCGAGGGCGGGCGGGGAGCTGTTTTTT.

The J gene is TRBJ1-1, the V gene TRBV20-1; D call uncertain. The CDR3 length is 11 residues. The germline V gene encodes CDR1 DFQATT and CDR2 SNEGSKA (reference sequence). Here the CDR3 reads CSPWGNTEAFF. CDR3 nucleotides: TGCAGCCCATGGGGGAACACTGAAGCTTTCTTT.

The gene calls are TRBV2 and TRBJ2-1, with TRBD2 matching 10 bases. The CDR3 runs to 14 residues. Germline lookup yields CDR1 SNHLY and CDR2 FYNNEI. V shed 10 bases, J shed 4 bases, and the junction held 7 bases outside the gene matches. The CDR3 DNA reads TGTGCCACCTCTAGCGGGAGAGATTACAATGAGCAGTTCTTC. Encoded protein: CATSSGRDYNEQFF.